This T cell receptor beta chain was sequenced during a study of cytomegalovirus exposure and HLA in healthy donors. Study-level points and caveats: A later analysis associated 16,000 or so TCR beta sequences with HLA alleles at a 0.05 false discovery rate. The presence/absence work took it that sequencing depth was about the same across donors.

The PCR made use of 60 Vbeta and 13 Jbeta primers. Sequenced by immunoSEQ multiplex PCR; TCRdb stores in-frame clones only, minus some. The sample shows about 150,000 clones, roughly 80% of them seen only once. The CDR3 has 15 residues. Losses at the gene ends were 2 bases for V and 2 bases for J; bases not matched to a gene: 3. The germline V gene has CDR1 PRHDT and CDR2 FYEKMQ (reference sequence). Concerning this clone itself: Its antigen is as yet unknown.

V gene TRBV13 combines with J gene TRBJ2-7, with 10 bases fitting TRBD1. The specimen was PBMCs. The sequence derives from a male donor in good health and CMV-seronegative. CDR3 loop: CASSLWGTGAYEQYF. For the CDR3, the DNA is TGTGCCAGCAGCTTATGGGGGACAGGGGCCTACGAGCAGTACTTC.